The clone carrying this T cell receptor beta chain has ten or more counts. Its antigen is not identified. This entry belongs to a study of CD8 T cells in ankylosing spondylitis. Study outcomes and limitations: Several highly homologous variants formed a TCR beta motif that appeared characteristic of ankylosing spondylitis blood. Reportedly, disease-linked clones are significantly enriched in ankylosing spondylitis patients' matched synovial fluid. Earlier literature documents some of the motif variants in reactive arthritis synovial fluid and blood.

5'-RACE, quantitative and with molecular barcodes, yielded the TCR beta libraries. MiXCR, applied by TCRdb to the 5' RACE reads, yields one record per CDR3 protein. The data hold approximately 35,000 distinct CDR3 sequences, with 14% observed a single time. This CDR3 region has 15 residues. Germline V lookup: CDR1 DFQATT, CDR2 SNEGSKA (reference sequence). Trimming cost V 0 bases and J 0 bases, with 9 bases left between them. The receptor comes from a male donor with ankylosing spondylitis or in good health (not recorded which). V gene TRBV20-1 combines with J gene TRBJ2-4, with a possible D match to TRBD2 (6 bases). The specimen was blood. In nucleotides, the CDR3 is TGCAGTGCTAGAGAGGGGGGACTAGCCAAAAACATTCAGTACTTC. It encodes CSAREGGLAKNIQYF.